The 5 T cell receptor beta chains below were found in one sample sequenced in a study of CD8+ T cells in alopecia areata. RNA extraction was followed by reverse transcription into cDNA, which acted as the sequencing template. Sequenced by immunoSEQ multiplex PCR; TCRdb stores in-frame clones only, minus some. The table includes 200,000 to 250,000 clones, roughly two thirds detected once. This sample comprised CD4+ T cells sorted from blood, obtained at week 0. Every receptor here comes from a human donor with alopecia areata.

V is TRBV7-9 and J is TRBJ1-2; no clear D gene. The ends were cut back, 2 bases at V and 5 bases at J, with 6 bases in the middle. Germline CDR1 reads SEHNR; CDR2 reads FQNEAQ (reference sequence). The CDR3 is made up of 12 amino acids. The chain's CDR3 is CASSLPQYGYTF. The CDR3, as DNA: TGTGCCAGCAGCTTACCGCAGTATGGCTACACCTTC.

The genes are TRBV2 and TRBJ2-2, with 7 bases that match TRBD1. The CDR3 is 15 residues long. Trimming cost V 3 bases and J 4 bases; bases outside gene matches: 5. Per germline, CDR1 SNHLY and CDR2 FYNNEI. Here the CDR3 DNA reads TGTGCCAGCAGTGATGACAGGGTTGGCACCGGGGAGCTGTTTTTT. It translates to CASSDDRVGTGELFF.

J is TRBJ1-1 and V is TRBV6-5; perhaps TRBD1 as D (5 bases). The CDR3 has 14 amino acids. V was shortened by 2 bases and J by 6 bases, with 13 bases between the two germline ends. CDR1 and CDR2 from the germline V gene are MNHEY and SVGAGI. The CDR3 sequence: CASSYGGGYAEAFF. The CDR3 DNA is TGTGCCAGCAGTTACGGGGGAGGTTACGCTGAAGCTTTCTTT.

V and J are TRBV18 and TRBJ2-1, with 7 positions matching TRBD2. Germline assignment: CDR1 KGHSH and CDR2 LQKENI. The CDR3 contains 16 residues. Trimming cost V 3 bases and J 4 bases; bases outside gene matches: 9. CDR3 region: CASSPPREGRYNEQFF. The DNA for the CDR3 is TGTGCCAGCTCACCCCCTAGGGAGGGTCGGTACAATGAGCAGTTCTTC.

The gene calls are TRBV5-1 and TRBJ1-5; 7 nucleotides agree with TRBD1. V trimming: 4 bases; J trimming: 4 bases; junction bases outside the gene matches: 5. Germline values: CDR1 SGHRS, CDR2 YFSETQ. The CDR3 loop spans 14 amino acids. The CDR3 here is CASSPDRDNQPQHF. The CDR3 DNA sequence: TGCGCCAGCAGCCCCGACAGGGATAATCAGCCCCAGCATTTT.